Listed here are 31 T cell receptor beta chains from one sample, sequenced in a study of OX40 agonist ivuxolimab in advanced cancers. The repertoire was sequenced with immunoSEQ multiplex PCR; TCRdb's copy has only in-frame clones and lacks some. This table has about 25,000 clones, 60% to 80% appearing once. The starting material was CD4+ or CD8+ T cells sorted from blood, obtained in a trial of the OX40 agonist ivuxolimab. The source is an adult with an advanced solid tumor such as melanoma, head and neck, liver or kidney cancer.

The rearrangement joins TRBV7-9 to TRBJ1-6, with D perhaps TRBD1 (6 bases). Trimming cost V 5 bases and J 9 bases, with 26 bases left between them. The germline CDR1 and CDR2 sequences are SEHNR and FQNEAQ (reference sequence). This CDR3 comprises 18 residues. The CDR3, as DNA: TGTGCCAGCAGCCACACCGGGACACAACAGCCCCATGGTTCACCCCTCCACTTT. This sequence encodes CASSHTGTQQPHGSPLHF.

This clone was found once. The gene calls are TRBV18 and TRBJ1-4; 11 bases are a match to TRBD1. This CDR3 contains 18 residues. V trimming: 3 bases; J trimming: 2 bases; junction bases outside the gene matches: 8. Per germline, CDR1 KGHSH and CDR2 LQKENI. CDR3 bases: TGTGCCAGCTCACCCCGGACAGGGGGCAGAAATACTAATGAAAAACTGTTTTTT. It is translated as CASSPRTGGRNTNEKLFF. Drawing the rest from reference TRBV18 and TRBJ1-4, the complete variable domain is NAGVMQNPRHLVRRRGQEARLRCSPMKGHSHVYWYRQLPEEGLKFMVYLQKENIIDESGMPKERFSAEFPKEGPSILRIQQVVRGDSAAYFCASSPRTGGRNTNEKLFFGSGTQLSVL.

In DNA, the CDR3 is TGCGCCAGCAGCCAAGATACTGACAGGGCTCGGAGGACTGAAGCTTTCTTT. As protein: CASSQDTDRARRTEAFF. The V and J genes are TRBV4-1 and TRBJ1-1; 7 nucleotides align to TRBD1. The CDR3 contains 17 residues. V lost 0 bases, J lost 5 bases, and 12 bases stayed unmatched. CDR1 MGHRA and CDR2 YSYEKL come from the germline V gene.

The rearrangement joins TRBV10-3 to TRBJ2-2, with 8 bases lining up with TRBD1. This CDR3 has 15 amino acids. Germline V CDR1 and CDR2: ENHRY, SYGVKD. The V segment lost 10 bases and the J segment 5 bases; nucleotides outside the gene matches: 12. CDR3 residues: CATCDRGRDTGELFF. CDR3 sequence (DNA): TGTGCCACCTGTGACAGGGGAAGAGATACCGGGGAGCTGTTTTTT.

This rearrangement joins TRBV6-1 to TRBJ2-7; D remains ambiguous. Deletions cut 5 bases from V and 3 bases from J, with 5 bases between. The CDR3 runs 11 residues. CDR1 is MNHNS, CDR2 SASEGT, per germline. Here the CDR3 reads CASSSFYEQYF. The CDR3 DNA reads TGTGCCAGCAGTTCCTTCTACGAGCAGTACTTC.

The chain employs TRBV15 and TRBJ2-1; D is uncertain. V gave up 5 bases and J gave up 5 bases, with 16 bases separating them. The CDR3 contains 15 residues. Germline V CDR1 and CDR2: LNHNV, YYDKDF (reference sequence). The CDR3 sequence: CATSLESGRNNEQFF. The CDR3 DNA is TGTGCCACCAGCTTGGAATCGGGCAGGAACAATGAGCAGTTCTTC.

The gene calls are TRBV5-5 and TRBJ2-1, with 8 positions matching TRBD1. V was pared by 5 bases and J by 5 bases, with 9 bases of the junction left unmatched. CDR3 length: 15 residues. Germline loops: CDR1 SGHKS, CDR2 YYEKEE (reference sequence). CDR3 in DNA: TGTGCCAGCAGACAGACAGGGGTTGGGCACAATGAGCAGTTCTTC. Protein product: CASRQTGVGHNEQFF.

In nucleotides, the CDR3 is TGTGCCAGTATTGGGGGGGCCCAAGAGACCCAGTACTTC. Protein sequence: CASIGGAQETQYF. The rearrangement joins TRBV19 to TRBJ2-5; possibly TRBD2 for D (7 bases). V was shortened by 7 bases and J by 1 base, with 10 bases between the two germline ends. CDR1 is LNHDA and CDR2 is SQIVND in the germline V gene (reference sequence). The CDR3 loop spans 13 amino acids.

The chain links TRBV4-1 to TRBJ1-1; D is undetermined. The CDR3 is 14 amino acids. CDR1 and CDR2 (germline): MGHRA, YSYEKL. Between the trimmed V and J ends, which lost 0 bases and 4 bases, there was a span of 9 bases. CDR3: CASSQDRQSTEAFF. DNA of the CDR3: TGCGCCAGCAGCCAAGATCGGCAGTCCACTGAAGCTTTCTTT.

This chain links TRBV4-1 with TRBJ2-7; 8 nucleotides match TRBD2. With V trimmed by 0 bases and J by 2 bases, 3 bases remained unmatched. The germline gives CDR1 MGHRA, CDR2 YSYEKL. CDR3 length: 15 residues. The CDR3: CASSQESGGAYEQYF. The CDR3 DNA is TGCGCCAGCAGCCAAGAATCCGGGGGGGCCTACGAGCAGTACTTC.

The chain employs TRBV6-1 and TRBJ1-3; 10 bases map to TRBD1. Germline CDR1 reads MNHNS; CDR2 reads SASEGT. V gave up 4 bases and J gave up 0 bases; unmatched junction bases: 9. The CDR3 length is 18 residues. Here the CDR3 DNA reads TGTGCCAGCAGTGGGGACAGGGGCCGGCTTTACTCTGGAAACACCATATATTTT. It is translated as CASSGDRGRLYSGNTIYF.

J is TRBJ1-2 and V is TRBV14; 9 nucleotides align to TRBD1. The CDR3 is 18 amino acids. The J segment lost 6 bases and the V segment lost 2 bases, leaving 16 bases of the junction unmatched. Germline V gene lookup returns CDR1 SGHDN and CDR2 FVKESK. Here the CDR3 reads CASSQIGLGQGKAHGYTF. The CDR3 DNA reads TGTGCCAGCAGCCAAATCGGCCTAGGACAGGGGAAGGCCCATGGCTACACCTTC.

This rearrangement joins TRBV9 to TRBJ1-3; 8 positions agree with TRBD1. Unmatched junction bases numbered 12, after V lost 4 bases and J lost 9 bases. From germline, CDR1 is SGDLS and CDR2 YYNGEE. The CDR3 covers 15 residues. CDR3 sequence: CASSPSSRGLATIYF. The CDR3 DNA reads TGTGCCAGCAGCCCGAGTTCCAGGGGGCTAGCCACCATATATTTT.

This rearrangement joins TRBV5-4 to TRBJ1-5; the match to TRBD1 covers 7 bases. The CDR3 sequence is 15 residues long. Germline CDR1 SGHNT, CDR2 YYREEE (reference sequence). The V segment lost 2 bases and the J segment 7 bases; nucleotides outside the gene matches: 9. The CDR3 DNA sequence: TGTGCCAGCAGCTTTGAGGGGGCAGGTGCGCAGCCCCAGCATTTT. This gives the protein CASSFEGAGAQPQHF.

By sample share, this clone is medium-sized. The V call is TRBV5-1, the J call TRBJ2-1; 7 nucleotides agree with TRBD2. With 3 bases clipped from V and 2 bases from J, the junction kept 11 bases outside the gene matches. In germline, CDR1 is SGHRS, CDR2 YFSETQ. This CDR3 has 17 residues. In DNA, the CDR3 is TGCGCCAGCAGCTCGGGGGGTTCCGGGTTGACCTACAATGAGCAGTTCTTC. It yields the protein CASSSGGSGLTYNEQFF.

The V gene is TRBV27, the J gene TRBJ2-1; weak D call: TRBD2 (6 bases). V was pared by 5 bases and J by 4 bases, with 21 bases between. The length of the CDR3 is 17 residues. Germline V gene sequence: CDR1 MNHEY, CDR2 SMNVEV (reference sequence). The CDR3 DNA reads as TGTGCCAGCAGTACCCGGCGGATGAGTGGGGGGTACAATGAGCAGTTCTTC. Translation: CASSTRRMSGGYNEQFF.

V and J are TRBV27 and TRBJ2-2; no firm D call. CDR1 and CDR2 (germline): MNHEY, SMNVEV (reference sequence). V was cut by 0 bases and J by 1 base, with 3 bases left in between. The CDR3 has 14 amino acids. The CDR3 coding sequence is TGTGCCAGCAGTTTATCGATGAACACCGGGGAGCTGTTTTTT. Translating it yields CASSLSMNTGELFF.

This clone is a singleton in its sample. V gene TRBV10-1 combines with J gene TRBJ2-1; D may be TRBD1 (6 bases). The CDR3 extends over 16 amino acids. Trimming shortened V by 0 bases and J by 9 bases, and 18 bases separated the two germline ends. Germline lookup yields CDR1 WNHNN and CDR2 SYGVQD (reference sequence). The CDR3 region is CASSESEDRYRGEQFF. DNA for the CDR3: TGCGCCAGCAGTGAGTCGGAAGACAGGTATCGGGGTGAGCAGTTCTTC.

The rearrangement joins TRBV2 to TRBJ2-7, with 10 nucleotides matching TRBD1. Germline loops: CDR1 SNHLY, CDR2 FYNNEI. The CDR3 runs to 15 residues. Trimming cost V 10 bases and J 5 bases; bases outside gene matches: 14. In nucleotides, the CDR3 is TGTGCCACCGCAGACTTGGGGACAGGGGTCGACGAGCAGTACTTC. Translated: CATADLGTGVDEQYF.

The chain employs TRBV18 and TRBJ1-1; D ambiguous. Germline CDR1 is KGHSH and CDR2 is LQKENI. The V gene lost 6 bases and the J gene lost 2 bases, with 7 bases spanning the gap. The CDR3 has 12 residues. CDR3 coding DNA: TGTGCCAGCTCCCAGAGTAACACTGAAGCTTTCTTT. This sequence encodes CASSQSNTEAFF.

CDR3 in DNA: TGTGCCAGCAGTTTATTAGGAGGGAATGAGCAGTTCTTC. It specifies CASSLLGGNEQFF. The J gene is TRBJ2-1, the V gene TRBV27; a weak D match, TRBD2 (6 bases). V shed 1 base and J shed 7 bases, with 8 bases lying between them. Germline V gene data show CDR1 as MNHEY and CDR2 as SMNVEV (reference sequence). CDR3 length: 13 residues.

The chain is built from TRBV6-1 and TRBJ1-5; D is ambiguous. Germline CDR1 and CDR2: MNHNS and SASEGT. Trimming removed 4 bases at V and 4 bases at J, with 8 bases between. This CDR3 region has 13 residues. The CDR3 sequence: CASSVERNQPQHF. CDR3 sequence (DNA): TGTGCCAGCAGTGTGGAACGGAATCAGCCCCAGCATTTT.

This chain links TRBV5-1 with TRBJ2-2, with TRBD1 identical over 7 bases. The CDR3 is made up of 15 amino acids. Trimming removed 4 bases from V and 0 bases from J; junction bases left unmatched: 3. Germline lookup yields CDR1 SGHRS and CDR2 YFSETQ. The CDR3 nucleotides read TGCGCCAGCAGCAGGACAGGACCGAACACCGGGGAGCTGTTTTTT. This sequence encodes CASSRTGPNTGELFF.

To note about this clone: Compared with germline, one end of the junction differs, possibly owing to a read error. The chain recombines TRBV5-5 with TRBJ2-7; D is possibly TRBD2 (5 bases). The CDR3 totals 15 residues. Germline loops: CDR1 SGHKS, CDR2 YYEKEE (reference sequence). CDR3 sequence (DNA): TGCGCCAGCAGCCCTGTGGAGGAAAGCTCCTACGAGCAGTACTTC. This sequence encodes CASSPVEESSYEQYF.

This chain joins TRBV2 and TRBJ2-4; D not certain. Germline V gene data show CDR1 as SNHLY and CDR2 as FYNNEI. Deletions cut 3 bases from V and 9 bases from J, with 21 bases between. This CDR3 is built from 16 residues. The CDR3 coding sequence is TGTGCCAGCAGTGACGGTCAGAGCATTAAAGCCCGCATTCAGTACTTC. This gives the protein CASSDGQSIKARIQYF.

This clone was seen a few times. CDR3 nucleotides: TGTGCCAGCAGCGCGTTGGCGGAAAAACTGTTTTTT. This sequence encodes CASSALAEKLFF. The chain carries TRBV7-9 and TRBJ1-4; D remains ambiguous. Trimming removed 5 bases from V and 8 bases from J, with 9 bases in between. Germline V CDR1 and CDR2: SEHNR, FQNEAQ (reference sequence). The CDR3 contains 12 residues.

This clone has only one observation. Distinct nucleotide sequences in the sample also encode this CDR3. The V call is TRBV11-2, the J call TRBJ2-5; D is unclear. Germline CDR1 reads SGHAT; CDR2 reads FQNNGV. V was trimmed by 2 bases and J by 3 bases, leaving 1 base between them. The CDR3 has 11 residues. The CDR3 sequence is CASSLKETQYF. DNA for the CDR3: TGTGCCAGCAGCTTAAAAGAGACCCAGTACTTC.

This clone has more than one count but fewer than ten. The rearrangement joins TRBV11-2 to TRBJ1-1, with no clear D. CDR1 and CDR2 (germline): SGHAT, FQNNGV. The CDR3 has 14 amino acids. V gave up 0 bases and J gave up 4 bases, with 9 bases separating them. The CDR3 DNA reads TGTGCCAGCAGCTTAGAGCCAAGTGGCACTGAAGCTTTCTTT. Protein sequence: CASSLEPSGTEAFF. The full variable domain, rest sourced from reference TRBV11-2 and TRBJ1-1, is EAGVAQSPRYKIIEKRQSVAFWCNPISGHATLYWYQQILGQGPKLLIQFQNNGVVDDSQLPKDRFSAERLKGVDSTLKIQPAKLEDSAVYLCASSLEPSGTEAFFGQGTRLTVV.

Only a few counts were recorded for this clone. The gene calls are TRBV7-8 and TRBJ1-1; D remains ambiguous. This CDR3 comprises 15 residues. Germline CDR1 reads SGHVS; CDR2 reads FQNEAQ. The V and J ends lost 0 bases and 0 bases respectively, with 8 bases between them. The CDR3 sequence: CASSLAGGMNTEAFF. DNA for the CDR3: TGTGCCAGCAGCTTAGCTGGCGGAATGAACACTGAAGCTTTCTTT. Complete variable domain (other parts from reference TRBV7-8 and TRBJ1-1): GAGVSQSPRYKVAKRGQDVALRCDPISGHVSLFWYQQALGQGPEFLTYFQNEAQLDKSGLPSDRFFAERPEGSVSTLKIQRTQQEDSAVYLCASSLAGGMNTEAFFGQGTRLTVV.

The V and J genes are TRBV6-1 and TRBJ1-2; the D gene is possibly TRBD1 (5 bases). V was trimmed by 3 bases and J by 2 bases, leaving 7 bases between them. Per germline, CDR1 MNHNS and CDR2 SASEGT. This CDR3 has 13 amino acids. CDR3 in DNA: TGTGCCAGCAGTGAGACAGTAAACTATGGCTACACCTTC. It is translated as CASSETVNYGYTF.

The chain couples TRBV6-1 to TRBJ1-2; the D is unclear. CDR3 length equals 12 residues. V was clipped by 7 bases and J by 3 bases, with 9 bases between them. Per the germline V gene, CDR1 is MNHNS and CDR2 is SASEGT. The CDR3 here is CASTVDHYGYTF. In DNA, the CDR3 is TGTGCCAGCACCGTAGACCACTATGGCTACACCTTC.